This T cell receptor (beta chain) appears in the sequencing data of a study of T cells expressing NK-cell markers (dated by TCRdb to 2018 to 2021). The study in broad terms: Three sorted T-cell subsets (CD3+CD56+NKG2C+, CD3+CD56+NKG2C- and CD3+CD56-NKG2C+) from fewer than 10 donors had their TCR beta-chain repertoires profiled. Among the eight sequenced donors, seven were HCMV-seropositive and one was HCMV-seronegative. The eight sequenced donors were randomly selected healthy volunteers, three men and five women. Sequencing of the libraries produced 2 x 150 bp reads on Illumina HiSeq 2000/2500, MiSeq or NextSeq. Overall results and qualifications from the work: In a handful of donors, the dominant CD3+CD56+NKG2C+ clonotypes were among the top 10 CD8+ clonotypes and accounted for about 1.0-7.0% of CD8+ T cells. Those dominant clonotypes were again the most abundant among CD3+CD56-NKG2C+ cells in four donors, at 28.3-60.1%. Whether the expanded NKG2C-expressing T cell clones were specific for HCMV antigens remained unclear.

CDR1 MNHNS and CDR2 SASEGT were looked up in the germline V gene. Inclusive of the bounding cysteine and phenylalanine, the CDR3 is 13 residues long. Only the protein is on record. HCMV-specific IgG was detected in serum with a commercial ELISA kit to determine HCMV serostatus. Peripheral blood mononuclear cells were isolated from blood by Ficoll density gradient centrifugation. TCRdb lists the instrument as Illumina HiSeq 2000. 5'RACE template switching, by which a universal primer site and unique molecular identifiers were added, was used to make TCR beta cDNA libraries. Synthesis of cDNA was primed from the TCR beta constant segment and was followed by two consecutive PCR amplification steps. The authors' pipeline ran thus. MIGEC was used to demultiplex reads and group the reads by UMI, and MiTCR was used to assemble and quantify clonotypes. To exclude erroneous sequences, any TCR cDNA sequence not supported by at least two reads was discarded. The tcR package was used for downstream repertoire analysis, and clonotypes were matched across fractions by CDR3 nucleotide sequence plus V segment. VDJmatch was used to annotate antigen specificity against VDJdb, with one amino acid substitution in CDR3 permitted. After the reads were reprocessed by TCRdb, one entry was made per CDR3 protein sequence, with no DNA. TCRdb, not the authors, supplied the V and J calls. The sample table on file contains 300,000 to 450,000 distinct CDR3 sequences. Around 5% of the sample is held by the ten biggest clonotypes.

Regarding this clonotype: Its target antigen remains unknown.

Sequencing was performed on blood T cells: a sorted CD56 or NKG2C T cell subset, CD4+ or CD8+ T cells, or bulk PBMC T cells (not recorded which). The TCR comes from a man aged 18 to 69 in good health. The chain employs TRBV6-1 and TRBJ2-1. The CDR3 has the sequence CASTRDRLDEQFF.